This is a list of T cell receptor beta chains from one sample in a study of blood T cell repertoires in COVID-19. Using immunoSEQ multiplex PCR, the repertoire was profiled, and TCRdb retains in-frame clones only, with some absent. In the table there are around 310,000 clones, roughly 88% of which are singletons. Sequenced material: PBMCs or T cells enriched from blood (not recorded which). The receptor source for this set is a man aged 30-40 years who had recovered from COVID-19. The conserved cysteine and the conserved F or W are not part of the CDR3 here.

V	J	CDR3
TRBV27	TRBJ2-7	ASSSGPGTGFDEQY
TRBV27	TRBJ1-2	ASSSLKGRGDGYT
TRBV19	TRBJ1-2	ASYPMTGGYRNYGYT
TRBV2	TRBJ2-5	ASSVGLAGSQETQY
TRBV19	TRBJ2-3	ASTPERLAGGPRADTQY
TRBV6-1	TRBJ2-6	ASSEDNSGANVLT
TRBV28	TRBJ1-5	ASSLGGLSNQPQH
TRBV5-1	TRBJ2-1	ASSLTSGLNEQF
TRBV3-1/TRBV3-2	TRBJ1-3	ASRDRFSGNTIY
TRBV6-2/TRBV6-3	TRBJ2-7	ASSYSSVVAGGLYEQY
TRBV7-2	TRBJ2-6	ASSRSSGANVLT
TRBV15	TRBJ1-2	ATSRDMEGLTPGYT
TRBV5-1	TRBJ2-4	ASSADKAKNIQY
TRBV19	TRBJ1-5	ASSIGSVQRSSNQPQH
TRBV11-3	TRBJ1-2	ASSFVSDRVLYGYT
TRBV18	TRBJ1-1	ASSLLLGGPGTEAF
TRBV28	TRBJ2-2	ASSTLRQINLPGELF
TRBV27	TRBJ2-1	ASSRSGNEQF
TRBV3-1/TRBV3-2	TRBJ1-1	ASSQVTRDSPF
TRBV2	TRBJ1-4	ASPAAGTNEKLF
TRBV5-1	TRBJ2-7	ASSLGTWNSEQY
TRBV5-4	TRBJ1-4	ASSHWTATNEKLF
TRBV7-7	TRBJ2-7	ASSLGTGGTYEQY
TRBV24-1	TRBJ2-1	ATSDLIPGEANEQF
TRBV5-1	TRBJ2-3	ASSLAVSGTSTDTQY
TRBV2	TRBJ1-5	ASSVGQGYQPQH
TRBV27	TRBJ1-6	ASSSSPREYNSPLH
TRBV4-2	TRBJ2-5	ASSRRGVPTELYQETQY
TRBV11-3	TRBJ2-3	ASSSRSGLGDTQY
TRBV5-1	TRBJ2-6	ASSLGAGYVLT
TRBV10-2	TRBJ1-1	ASSEDREAGTNTEAF
TRBV9	TRBJ1-2	ASSLDGQERYGYT
TRBV5-6	TRBJ2-7	ASSSPRSRRTGPYEQY
TRBV7-9	TRBJ1-6	ASGGDSSYNSPLH
TRBV5-4	TRBJ2-3	ASSHRLAGDADTQY
TRBV6-5	TRBJ2-7	ASSPSGNLYEQY
TRBV7-8	TRBJ1-4	ASSLGILHSGEKLF
TRBV29-1	TRBJ1-2	SVEETRDRFI
TRBV28	TRBJ1-2	ASSLQSNYGYT
TRBV11-2	TRBJ2-5	ASSQGLKETQY